This T cell receptor (beta chain) comes out of a study of T cell responses to AZD1222 COVID-19 vaccine. Study observations and caveats: The sample set comprised mostly white British donors with more females, and clonal diversity was possibly underestimated.

As regards this clone: No antigen is known for it.

The V gene lost 7 bases and the J gene lost 5 bases, with 11 bases spanning the gap. Germline V gives CDR1 LGHNT, CDR2 FRNRAP. This CDR3 contains 12 residues. Clones were sequenced by immunoSEQ multiplex PCR, and TCRdb holds only the in-frame ones, with some missing. The table has some 150,000 clones, approximately 89% seen once. This chain uses TRBV12-5 with TRBJ1-2; D gene uncertain. This clonotype was sampled from an adult in good health. The input for sequencing was peripheral blood, taken on day 0 of AZD1222 vaccination. The CDR3 nucleotides are TGTGCTAGTGCCCTCGGGCCTTATGGCTACACCTTC. It specifies CASALGPYGYTF.